What follows describes a single T cell receptor beta chain. This record belongs to a study of blood T cell repertoires in COVID-19. For the study at large: The United States, Italy and Spain provided the acute and convalescent COVID-19 samples.

In the authors' workflow: Estimates of nucleated cell counts were drawn from the amplification of reference gene primers. The method was immunoSEQ multiplex PCR; TCRdb's version includes in-frame clones alone and lacks a portion of them. V and J calls and clone size follow that table, whereas D and trimming were derived from the DNA. The data show about 38,000 clones, with 80% to 85% seen just once and approximately 1.6% held by the top ten. Trimming cost V 0 bases and J 8 bases, with 9 bases left between them. Germline V gives CDR1 SGHRS, CDR2 YFSETQ. CDR3 size: 13 residues. This chain connects TRBV5-1 to TRBJ2-1; possible D gene TRBD1, 6 bases. Sequences were obtained from peripheral blood. This TCR was recovered from a man aged 60 to 69 with COVID-19, enrolled during active disease. This CDR3 reads CASSLEGVDEQFF. The CDR3 DNA reads as TGCGCCAGCAGCTTGGAGGGGGTAGATGAGCAGTTCTTC.